The 5 T cell receptor beta chains given below trace back to one sample, sequenced in a study of blood T cell repertoires in COVID-19. The protocol was immunoSEQ multiplex PCR, while the TCRdb copy is restricted to in-frame clones and leaves out a portion. There are about 260,000 clones in the sample; about nine tenths occur only once, and approximately 4% lies in the top ten. Sequencing input: peripheral blood. The origin of the receptors is a man aged 60 to 69 who had recovered from COVID-19.

The CDR3 is CASSSLAGGADTQYF. As DNA, the CDR3 is TGTGCCAGTAGTAGTCTAGCGGGGGGGGCAGATACGCAGTATTTT. V is TRBV19 and J is TRBJ2-3; 12 bases fit TRBD2. CDR1 is LNHDA, CDR2 SQIVND, per germline (reference sequence). This CDR3 has 15 residues. The V gene end was trimmed by 4 bases and the J gene end by 4 bases; junction bases not matched to a gene: 3.

V is TRBV10-2 and J is TRBJ1-5; D gene ambiguous. Germline assignment: CDR1 WSHSY and CDR2 SAAADI. V dropped 4 bases and J dropped 4 bases, with 8 bases sitting between them. The CDR3 has 13 residues. CDR3 sequence reads: CASSGSLNQPQHF. DNA for the CDR3: TGCGCCAGCAGTGGGTCCTTAAATCAGCCCCAGCATTTT.

The V gene is TRBV6-5, the J gene TRBJ2-6, with D possibly matching TRBD2 (5 bases). The germline CDR1 and CDR2 sequences are MNHEY and SVGAGI. Trimming took off 5 bases at V and 0 bases at J, with 5 bases between the two ends. CDR3 size: 14 residues. As DNA, the CDR3 is TGTGCCAGCAGTCGGGACTCTGGGGCCAACGTCCTGACTTTC. Translating it yields CASSRDSGANVLTF.

This clone has only one observation. This chain links TRBV11-2 with TRBJ2-5; TRBD1 matches at 9 bases. Germline-derived CDR1 and CDR2 are SGHAT and FQNNGV. The junction had 6 bases not matched to a gene; V was cut back by 5 bases and J by 2 bases. CDR3 length: 15 residues. In DNA, the CDR3 is TGTGCCAGCAGCAGACCGGGACAGGGTCAAGAGACCCAGTACTTC. Protein product: CASSRPGQGQETQYF.

This clone was counted once. The V gene is TRBV5-5, the J gene TRBJ1-2; D possibly corresponds to TRBD1 (5 bases). In germline, CDR1 is SGHKS, CDR2 YYEKEE (reference sequence). Trimming took off 1 base at V and 5 bases at J, with 24 bases between the two ends. CDR3 length: 18 residues. CDR3 region: CASSLTGVPGPRGYGYTF. The CDR3 coding sequence is TGTGCCAGCAGCTTGACTGGGGTCCCAGGCCCTCGGGGGTATGGCTACACCTTC.